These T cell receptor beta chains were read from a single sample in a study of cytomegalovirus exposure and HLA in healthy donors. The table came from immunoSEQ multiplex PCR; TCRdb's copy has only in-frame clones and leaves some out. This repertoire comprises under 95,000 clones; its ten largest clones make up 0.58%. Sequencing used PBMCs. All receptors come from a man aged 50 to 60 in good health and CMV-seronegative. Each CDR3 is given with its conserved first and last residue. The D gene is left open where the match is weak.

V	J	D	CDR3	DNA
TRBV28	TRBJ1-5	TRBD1	CAVYGYRGEHF	TGTGCCGTCTACGGGTACAGGGGGGAACATTTT
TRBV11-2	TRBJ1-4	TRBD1	CASSFTDREGKLFF	TGTGCCAGCAGCTTTACGGACAGGGAGGGGAAACTGTTTTTT
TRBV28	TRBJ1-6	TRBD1	CASSPPDRDNSPLHF	TGTGCCAGCAGCCCTCCGGACAGGGATAATTCACCCCTCCACTTT
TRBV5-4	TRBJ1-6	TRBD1	CASSWDRDNSPLHF	TGTGCCAGCAGCTGGGACAGGGATAATTCACCCCTCCACTTT
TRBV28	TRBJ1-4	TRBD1	CASSAQTGAGEKLFF	TGTGCCAGCAGTGCCCAGACAGGGGCGGGTGAAAAACTGTTTTTT
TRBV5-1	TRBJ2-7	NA	CASSLTAYEQYF	TGCGCCAGCAGCTTGACAGCCTACGAGCAGTACTTC
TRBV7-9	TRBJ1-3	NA	CASSGGVRRNTIYF	TGTGCCAGCAGCGGCGGGGTTCGTAGAAACACCATATATTTT
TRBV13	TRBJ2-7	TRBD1	CASSLEVGQGMGEQYF	TGTGCCAGCAGCTTAGAGGTGGGACAGGGTATGGGCGAGCAGTACTTC
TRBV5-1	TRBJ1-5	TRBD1	CASSLGQGAHQPQHF	TGCGCCAGCAGCTTGGGACAGGGGGCACATCAGCCCCAGCATTTT
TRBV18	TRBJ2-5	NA	CASSPGAQETQYF	TGTGCCAGCTCACCTGGGGCTCAAGAGACCCAGTACTTC
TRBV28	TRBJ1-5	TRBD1	CASSLVGQRTSRGNQPQHF	TGTGCCAGCAGTTTAGTGGGACAGCGTACCTCAAGGGGCAATCAGCCCCAGCATTTT
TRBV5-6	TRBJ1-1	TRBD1	CASSLSDRPSFTEAFF	TGTGCCAGCAGCCTTTCGGACAGGCCCTCGTTCACTGAAGCTTTCTTT
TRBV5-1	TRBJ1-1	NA	CASSLSRSTEAFF	TGCGCCAGCAGCTTGTCTAGGAGCACTGAAGCTTTCTTT
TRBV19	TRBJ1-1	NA	CASSIGQGLPEAFF	TGTGCCAGTAGTATCGGGCAGGGGTTACCTGAAGCTTTCTTT
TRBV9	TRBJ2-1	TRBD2	CASSVALGLAGDNEQFF	TGTGCCAGCAGCGTAGCTCTCGGACTAGCGGGGGACAATGAGCAGTTCTTC
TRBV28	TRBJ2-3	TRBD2	CASSSTSGGGDTQYF	TGTGCCAGCAGTTCCACTAGCGGGGGGGGAGATACGCAGTATTTT
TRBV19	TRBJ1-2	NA	CASSIHRYGYTF	TGTGCCAGTAGTATCCATAGATATGGCTACACCTTC
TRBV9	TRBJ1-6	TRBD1	CASRSGTGGSPLHF	TGTGCCAGCAGGTCCGGGACAGGGGGTTCACCCCTCCACTTT
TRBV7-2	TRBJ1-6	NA	CASSVMTRGYNSPLHF	TGTGCCAGCAGCGTTATGACACGTGGCTATAATTCACCCCTCCACTTT
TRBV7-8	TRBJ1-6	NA	CASSLGWWGVDSPLHF	TGTGCCAGCAGTTTGGGGTGGTGGGGGGTGGATTCACCCCTCCACTTT
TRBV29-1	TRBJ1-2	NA	CSAFWGGSGYTF	TGCAGCGCGTTCTGGGGGGGGAGTGGCTACACCTTC
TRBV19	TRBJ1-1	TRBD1	CASSPSTGAFTEAFF	TGTGCCAGTAGTCCGAGCACAGGGGCGTTCACTGAAGCTTTCTTT
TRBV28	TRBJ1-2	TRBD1	CASSIQAGQASYGYTF	TGTGCCAGCAGTATCCAGGCGGGACAGGCGTCGTATGGCTACACCTTC
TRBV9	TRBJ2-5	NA	CASSVGATDYQETQYF	TGTGCCAGCAGCGTAGGGGCGACAGATTACCAAGAGACCCAGTACTTC
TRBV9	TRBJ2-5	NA	CASSATTKWETQYF	TGTGCCAGCAGCGCTACTACGAAGTGGGAGACCCAGTACTTC
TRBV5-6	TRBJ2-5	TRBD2	CASSSLRGAKETQYF	TGTGCCAGCAGCTCCTTGCGGGGGGCTAAAGAGACCCAGTACTTC
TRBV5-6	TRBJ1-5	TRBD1	CASSAGGLGNQPQHF	TGTGCCAGCAGCGCAGGGGGTCTGGGCAATCAGCCCCAGCATTTT
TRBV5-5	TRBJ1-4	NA	CATNDRDATNEKLFF	TGTGCCACCAACGACAGAGATGCAACTAATGAAAAACTGTTTTTT
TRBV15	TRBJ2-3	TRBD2	CATSRGLAGGTDTQYF	TGTGCCACCAGCAGGGGACTAGCGGGGGGGACAGATACGCAGTATTTT
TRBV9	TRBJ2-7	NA	CASSSKFGAEEQYF	TGTGCCAGCAGCTCCAAGTTTGGGGCGGAGGAGCAGTACTTC
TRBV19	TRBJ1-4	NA	CASCPTVGREKLFF	TGTGCCAGTTGCCCGACAGTCGGGCGGGAAAAACTGTTTTTT
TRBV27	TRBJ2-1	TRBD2	CASSLRPALAGPTTDEQFF	TGTGCCAGCAGTCTAAGACCAGCCTTAGCGGGGCCAACTACCGATGAGCAGTTCTTC
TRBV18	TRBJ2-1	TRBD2	CASSPRLAGTYNEQFF	TGTGCCAGCTCACCACGGCTAGCGGGGACCTACAATGAGCAGTTCTTC
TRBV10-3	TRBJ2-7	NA	CAISDYFQGNEQYF	TGTGCCATCAGTGATTATTTTCAGGGCAACGAGCAGTACTTC
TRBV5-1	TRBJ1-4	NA	CASSLVARGKLFF	TGCGCCAGCAGCTTGGTGGCTAGGGGAAAACTGTTTTTT
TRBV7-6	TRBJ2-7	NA	CASSHSSASYEQYF	TGTGCCAGCAGCCATTCTAGCGCCTCCTACGAGCAGTACTTC
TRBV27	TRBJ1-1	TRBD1	CASSPRTGVGTEAFF	TGTGCCAGCAGTCCACGGACAGGGGTTGGGACTGAAGCTTTCTTT
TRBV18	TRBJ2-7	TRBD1	CASSPPGLNRGYERYF	TGTGCCAGCTCACCACCGGGGCTAAACAGGGGCTACGAGCGGTACTTC
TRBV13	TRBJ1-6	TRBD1	CASSSGQGNSPLHF	TGTGCCAGCAGCTCCGGACAGGGTAATTCACCCCTCCACTTT
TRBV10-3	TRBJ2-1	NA	CAISPGSRDYNEQFF	TGTGCCATCAGCCCCGGGTCAAGAGATTACAATGAGCAGTTCTTC
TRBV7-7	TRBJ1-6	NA	CASSPSGGGDRNSPLHF	TGTGCTAGCAGCCCCTCCGGAGGTGGAGATCGGAATTCACCCCTCCACTTT
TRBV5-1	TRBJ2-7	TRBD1	CASRIGTGFLGVYEQYF	TGCGCCAGCAGGATAGGGACAGGGTTTTTGGGGGTCTACGAGCAGTACTTC
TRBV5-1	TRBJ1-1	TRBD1	CASSLSGGHEAFF	TGCGCCAGCAGCTTATCAGGGGGTCATGAAGCTTTCTTT
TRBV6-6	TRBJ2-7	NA	CASNPGSYEQYF	TGTGCCAGCAATCCGGGCTCCTACGAGCAGTACTTC
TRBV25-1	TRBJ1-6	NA	CASSEMGAGSPLHF	TGTGCCAGCAGTGAGATGGGGGCGGGTTCACCCCTCCACTTT
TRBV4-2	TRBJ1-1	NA	CASSQVQTNTEAFF	TGTGCCAGCAGCCAAGTACAGACGAACACTGAAGCTTTCTTT
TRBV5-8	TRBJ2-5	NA	CASSWGQGGGETQYF	TGTGCCAGCAGTTGGGGGCAGGGGGGAGGAGAGACCCAGTACTTC
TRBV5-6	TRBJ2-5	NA	CASSLSTGLGETQYF	TGTGCCAGCAGCTTGTCAACAGGGCTTGGGGAGACCCAGTACTTC
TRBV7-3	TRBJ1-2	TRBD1	CASSQIGGTGSGYTF	TGTGCCAGCAGCCAAATCGGGGGGACAGGGAGTGGCTACACCTTC
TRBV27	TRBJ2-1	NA	CASRGASSYNEQFF	TGTGCCAGCAGGGGGGCAAGCTCCTACAATGAGCAGTTCTTC
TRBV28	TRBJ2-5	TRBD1	CASRARTGGRETQYF	TGTGCCAGTCGAGCCAGGACAGGGGGCAGAGAGACCCAGTACTTC